This T cell receptor (beta chain) was retrieved from a study of CD8+CD57+ T cells in acquired aplastic anemia. In its sample, this clonotype was seen a few times. Antigen: not known. Germline V gene data show CDR1 as SGHVS and CDR2 as FQNEAQ. Trimming removed 6 bases from V and 0 bases from J, with 14 bases in between. The length of the CDR3 is 15 residues. It was genomic DNA that served as the template for profiling TCR beta VDJ and CDR3. TCRdb recomputed calls from the reads with MiXCR, one row per CDR3 protein. The sample carries under 350,000 distinct CDR3 sequences, roughly half recorded once. Study results and limitations: A set of approximately 30 CD8+ CDR3 sequences was shared between patients and controls, and these sequences appeared highly expressed in patients. Significance was not reached for CD8+ Simpson's diversity between patients and controls.

The chain has TRBV7-8 and TRBJ1-1, with D unclear. The TCR comes from a human donor with severe aplastic anemia or a healthy control (not recorded which). Sequencing was done on a sample of sorted CD4+, CD8+, or CD8+CD57+ T cells (not recorded which) from PBMCs. CDR3 coding DNA: TGTGCCAGCAGGGAAGCCGAAAACATGAACACTGAAGCTTTCTTT. This codes for CASREAENMNTEAFF.